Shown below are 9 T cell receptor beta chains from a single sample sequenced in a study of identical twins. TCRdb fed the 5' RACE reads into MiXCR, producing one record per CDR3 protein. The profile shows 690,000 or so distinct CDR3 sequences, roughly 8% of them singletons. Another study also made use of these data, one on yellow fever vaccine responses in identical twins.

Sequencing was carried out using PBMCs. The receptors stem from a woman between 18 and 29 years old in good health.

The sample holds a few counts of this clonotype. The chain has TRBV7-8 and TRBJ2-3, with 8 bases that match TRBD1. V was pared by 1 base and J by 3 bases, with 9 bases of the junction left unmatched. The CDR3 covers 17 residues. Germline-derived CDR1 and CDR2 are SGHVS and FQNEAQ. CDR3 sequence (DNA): TGTGCCAGCAGCTTAGACCTTAGTTGGGACAGGACAGATACGCAGTATTTT. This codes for CASSLDLSWDRTDTQYF.

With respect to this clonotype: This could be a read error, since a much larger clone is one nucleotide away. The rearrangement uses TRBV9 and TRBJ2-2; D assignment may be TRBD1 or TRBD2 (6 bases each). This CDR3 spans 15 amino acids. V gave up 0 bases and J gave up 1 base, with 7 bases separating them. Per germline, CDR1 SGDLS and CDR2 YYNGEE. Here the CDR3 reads CASSVEGGNTGELFF. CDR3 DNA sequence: TGTGCCAGCAGCGTAGAGGGGGGGAACACCGGGGAGCTGTTTTTT.

CDR3 loop: CASNPTRTGAYEQYF. CDR3 bases: TGTGCCAGCAACCCAACCCGGACTGGAGCCTACGAGCAGTACTTC. V usage is TRBV6-1 and J usage is TRBJ2-7; D might be TRBD2 (5 bases). V gave up 7 bases and J gave up 2 bases, with 18 bases separating them. The CDR3 totals 15 residues. Per the germline V gene, CDR1 is MNHNS and CDR2 is SASEGT.

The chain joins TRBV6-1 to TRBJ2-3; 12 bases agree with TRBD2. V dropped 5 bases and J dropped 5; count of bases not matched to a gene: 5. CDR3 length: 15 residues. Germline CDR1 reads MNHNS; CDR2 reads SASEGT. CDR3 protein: CASSRLAGARDTQYF. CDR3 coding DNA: TGTGCCAGCAGTCGACTAGCGGGAGCCAGAGATACGCAGTATTTT.

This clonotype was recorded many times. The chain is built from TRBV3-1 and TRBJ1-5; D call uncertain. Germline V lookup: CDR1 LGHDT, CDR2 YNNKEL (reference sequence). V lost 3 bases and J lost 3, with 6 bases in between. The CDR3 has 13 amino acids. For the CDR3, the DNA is TGTGCCAGCAGCCAGGGAAACAATCAGCCCCAGCATTTT. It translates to CASSQGNNQPQHF. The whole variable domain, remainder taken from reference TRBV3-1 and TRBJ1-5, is DTAVSQTPKYLVTQMGNDKSIKCEQNLGHDTMYWYKQDSKKFLKIMFSYNNKELIINETVPNRFSPKSPDKAHLNLHINSLELGDSAVYFCASSQGNNQPQHFGDGTRLSIL.

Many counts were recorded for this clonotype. CDR3 sequence reads: CASSPTGLRTEAFF. CDR3 in DNA: TGTGCCAGCAGCCCGACAGGGCTAAGGACTGAAGCTTTCTTT. This chain connects TRBV7-9 to TRBJ1-1, with TRBD1 matching over 7 bases. CDR1 and CDR2 (germline): SEHNR, FQNEAQ (reference sequence). V was clipped by 5 bases and J by 5 bases; unmatched bases: 8. CDR3 length: 14 amino acids. Full variable domain (missing parts from reference TRBV7-9 and TRBJ1-1): DTGVSQNPRHKITKRGQNVTFRCDPISEHNRLYWYRQTLGQGPEFLTYFQNEAQLEKSRLLSDRFSAERPKGSFSTLEIQRTEQGDSAMYLCASSPTGLRTEAFFGQGTRLTVV.

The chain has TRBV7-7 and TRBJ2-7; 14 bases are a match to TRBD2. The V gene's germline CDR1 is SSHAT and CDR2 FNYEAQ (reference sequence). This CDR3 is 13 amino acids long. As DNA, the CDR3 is TGTGCTAGCGCTGGACTAGCGGGAGGCGAGCAGTACTTC. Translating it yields CASAGLAGGEQYF.

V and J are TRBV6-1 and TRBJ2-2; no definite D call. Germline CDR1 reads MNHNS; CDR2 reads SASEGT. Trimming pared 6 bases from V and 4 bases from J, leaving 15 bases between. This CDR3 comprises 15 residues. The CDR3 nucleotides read TGTGCCAGCAGCCCCAGGACCGGCAGCACCGGGGAGCTGTTTTTT. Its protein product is CASSPRTGSTGELFF.

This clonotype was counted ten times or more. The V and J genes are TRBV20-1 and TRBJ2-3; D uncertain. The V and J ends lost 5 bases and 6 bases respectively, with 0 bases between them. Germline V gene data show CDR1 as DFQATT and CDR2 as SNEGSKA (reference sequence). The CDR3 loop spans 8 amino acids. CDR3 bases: TGCAGTGCTGATACGCAGTATTTT. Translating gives CSADTQYF.